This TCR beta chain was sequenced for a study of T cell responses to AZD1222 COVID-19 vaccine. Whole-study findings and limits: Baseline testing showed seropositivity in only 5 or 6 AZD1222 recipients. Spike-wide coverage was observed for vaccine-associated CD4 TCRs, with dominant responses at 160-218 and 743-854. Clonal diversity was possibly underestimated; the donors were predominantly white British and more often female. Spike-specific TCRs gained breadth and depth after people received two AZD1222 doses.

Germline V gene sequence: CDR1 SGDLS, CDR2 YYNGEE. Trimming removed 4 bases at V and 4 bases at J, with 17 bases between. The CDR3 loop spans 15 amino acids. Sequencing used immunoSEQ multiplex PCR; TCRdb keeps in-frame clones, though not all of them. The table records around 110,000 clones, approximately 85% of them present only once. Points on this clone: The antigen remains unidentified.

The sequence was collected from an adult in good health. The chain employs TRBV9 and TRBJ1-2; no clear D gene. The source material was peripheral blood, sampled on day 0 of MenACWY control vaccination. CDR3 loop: CASSPQPNELYGYTF. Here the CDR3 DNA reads TGTGCCAGCAGCCCCCAACCCAACGAACTCTATGGCTACACCTTC.